Following are 14 T cell receptor beta chains from one sample sequenced in a study of patients and donors after allogeneic stem cell transplantation. One entry per CDR3 protein, called by TCRdb with MiXCR from the RT-PCR reads. This table holds some 150,000 distinct CDR3 sequences, approximately 37% found once. The material sequenced was blood, either unsorted or a sorted T cell fraction (not recorded which). Receptors were obtained from a human donor who was either an allogeneic HSCT recipient or a stem cell or donor lymphocyte infusion donor (not recorded which). It is not recorded whose cells these are; they may come from a transplant donor.

The chain combines TRBV5-1 with TRBJ2-7; no reliable D call. This CDR3 is 14 amino acids long. Germline V gene lookup returns CDR1 SGHRS and CDR2 YFSETQ. V gave up 0 bases and J gave up 2 bases, with 9 bases separating them. The DNA for the CDR3 is TGCGCCAGCAGCTTGGACTTACTAACCTACGAGCAGTACTTC. The encoded protein is CASSLDLLTYEQYF.

This clonotype was observed a few times. CDR3 sequence: CASSSPGSQDTIYF. CDR3 nucleotides: TGCGCCAGCAGCTCCCCAGGGAGTCAGGACACCATATATTTT. The chain joins TRBV5-1 to TRBJ1-3; D might be TRBD1 (5 bases). V was trimmed by 3 bases and J by 8 bases, leaving 15 bases between them. This CDR3 has 14 amino acids. Germline V lookup: CDR1 SGHRS, CDR2 YFSETQ.

The chain carries TRBV3-1 and TRBJ2-7; TRBD2 matches at 7 bases. The V gene's germline CDR1 is LGHDT and CDR2 YNNKEL (reference sequence). CDR3 size: 15 residues. Germline trimming cut 0 bases from V and 6 bases from J; bases unmatched to any gene: 8. The CDR3 DNA follows: TGTGCCAGCAGCCAAGAGGAAAGGGTAGCGGGCGAGCAGTACTTC. Translation: CASSQEERVAGEQYF.

The V and J genes are TRBV4-2 and TRBJ1-3; D is ambiguous. Trimming removed 4 bases at V and 1 base at J, with 8 bases between. The CDR3 consists of 14 residues. The germline gives CDR1 LGHNA, CDR2 YNFKEQ. The CDR3 nucleotides read TGTGCCAGCAGCCCTGGACGTTCTGGAAACACCATATATTTT. It yields the protein CASSPGRSGNTIYF.

This rearrangement joins TRBV5-1 to TRBJ2-1; no clear D. This CDR3 has 15 amino acids. V was trimmed by 5 bases and J by 1 base, leaving 13 bases between them. CDR1 and CDR2 (germline): SGHRS, YFSETQ. DNA of the CDR3: TGCGCCAGCAGAAGAGAAGGAAGTTCCTACAATGAGCAGTTCTTC. This codes for CASRREGSSYNEQFF.

The gene calls are TRBV29-1 and TRBJ1-2; 9 positions agree with TRBD1. Trimming took 3 bases from V and 8 from J; bases not matched to a gene: 13. This CDR3 contains 15 residues. Germline values: CDR1 SQVTM, CDR2 ANQGSEA. In DNA, the CDR3 is TGCAGCGTTGATCTGTCCGGGACAGGGCGCGGCGGCTACACCTTC. Translation: CSVDLSGTGRGGYTF. The variable domain in full, with the rest retrieved from reference TRBV29-1 and TRBJ1-2, is SAVISQKPSRDICQRGTSLTIQCQVDSQVTMMFWYRQQPGQSLTLIATANQGSEATYESGFVIDKFPISRPNLTFSTLTVSNMSPEDSSIYLCSVDLSGTGRGGYTFGSGTRLTVV.

V gene TRBV9 combines with J gene TRBJ1-1; unclear D gene. Germline V gene lookup returns CDR1 SGDLS and CDR2 YYNGEE. The V and J ends lost 2 bases and 2 bases respectively, with 7 bases between them. The CDR3 contains 13 residues. CDR3 DNA sequence: TGTGCCAGCAGCGTCGTAGTCAACACTGAAGCTTTCTTT. Its protein product is CASSVVVNTEAFF.

As DNA, the CDR3 is TGTGCCAGCAGGGGGCTCGGGGGTGGCGAAAAACTGTTTTTT. This sequence encodes CASRGLGGGEKLFF. V and J are TRBV25-1 and TRBJ1-4; D may be TRBD1 (5 bases). Per the germline V gene, CDR1 is MGHDK and CDR2 is SYGVNS. CDR3 size: 14 residues. Deletions cut 6 bases from V and 8 bases from J, with 16 bases between.

J is TRBJ1-5 and V is TRBV20-1; 11 nucleotides agree with TRBD1. Germline CDR1 and CDR2: DFQATT and SNEGSKA (reference sequence). The CDR3 is made up of 16 amino acids. The V gene end was trimmed by 3 bases and the J gene end by 2 bases; junction bases not matched to a gene: 6. The CDR3 loop reads CSASGPGQGGNQPQHF. DNA for the CDR3: TGCAGTGCTAGTGGGCCGGGACAGGGGGGCAATCAGCCCCAGCATTTT.

The gene calls are TRBV2 and TRBJ1-2; 12 nucleotides line up with TRBD1. CDR3 length equals 16 residues. Looked up from germline, CDR1 is SNHLY and CDR2 is FYNNEI. V was clipped by 6 bases and J by 6 bases; unmatched bases: 11. The CDR3 sequence: CASRTGTGGAVNGYTF. DNA for the CDR3: TGTGCCAGCAGGACCGGGACAGGGGGCGCAGTTAATGGCTACACCTTC.

In its sample, this clonotype was seen once. This chain joins TRBV28 and TRBJ2-5, with D perhaps assigned TRBD1 or TRBD2 (5 bases each). CDR3 length equals 14 residues. Per the germline V gene, CDR1 is MDHEN and CDR2 is SYDVKM. V lost 2 bases and J lost 11, with 18 bases in between. The CDR3 spells CASSLGGAGSSQYF. The CDR3, as DNA: TGTGCCAGCAGTTTAGGTGGGGCGGGCTCATCACAGTACTTC.

This clonotype has just a few counts. The V and J genes are TRBV12-5 and TRBJ1-4; the D gene is possibly TRBD1 (5 bases). CDR1 LGHNT and CDR2 FRNRAP come from the germline V gene. This CDR3 spans 18 amino acids. V lost 1 base and J 8 bases, leaving 23 bases between the germline ends. The CDR3 bases are TGTGCTAGTGGTTTGGCCAATGCGAGGGGCGACAAGGGGGAAAAACTGTTTTTT. This sequence encodes CASGLANARGDKGEKLFF.

The V and J genes are TRBV27 and TRBJ1-6, with 8 positions matching TRBD1. Unmatched junction bases numbered 3, after V lost 6 bases and J lost 2 bases. The CDR3 has 15 amino acids. Germline V gene sequence: CDR1 MNHEY, CDR2 SMNVEV (reference sequence). For the CDR3, the DNA is TGTGCCAGCAGGACAGGGGCCCCCTATAATTCACCCCTCCACTTT. This translates into CASRTGAPYNSPLHF.

This chain uses TRBV9 with TRBJ2-3, with D unresolved. CDR3 length: 15 residues. The V gene's germline CDR1 is SGDLS and CDR2 YYNGEE. Trimming shortened V by 0 bases and J by 2 bases, and 10 bases separated the two germline ends. The CDR3 DNA is TGTGCCAGCAGCGTAGAGGGTCCCTCCACAGATACGCAGTATTTT. Translating it yields CASSVEGPSTDTQYF. Filled out from reference TRBV9 and TRBJ2-3, the complete variable domain reads DSGVTQTPKHLITATGQRVTLRCSPRSGDLSVYWYQQSLDQGLQFLIQYYNGEERAKGNILERFSAQQFPDLHSELNLSSLELGDSALYFCASSVEGPSTDTQYFGPGTRLTVL.